Presented here are 6 T cell receptor beta chains from one specimen sequenced in a study of cytomegalovirus exposure and HLA in healthy donors. The PCR employed 60 Vbeta primers together with 13 Jbeta primers. The table came from immunoSEQ multiplex PCR; TCRdb's copy has only in-frame clones and leaves some out. Of roughly 79,000 clones in the sample, about 74% were seen once. The sample consisted of PBMCs. The source of these receptors is a woman between 50 and 59 years old in good health and CMV-seropositive.

The V and J genes are TRBV6-4 and TRBJ2-1, with D possibly matching TRBD2 (7 bases). This CDR3 has 15 amino acids. Trimming removed 0 bases from V and 7 bases from J, with 13 bases in between. Germline lookup yields CDR1 MRHNA and CDR2 SNTAGT. The CDR3 coding sequence is TGTGCCAGCAGTGACTCTTCGGGGGGCAGGAATGAGCAGTTCTTC. Amino acids: CASSDSSGGRNEQFF.

The chain has TRBV15 and TRBJ2-6, with D unclear. V was shortened by 0 bases and J by 0 bases, with 6 bases between the two germline ends. CDR1 LNHNV and CDR2 YYDKDF come from the germline V gene (reference sequence). The CDR3 is made up of 16 amino acids. The CDR3 protein is CATSRDLASGANVLTF. Here the CDR3 DNA reads TGTGCCACCAGCAGAGATCTGGCCTCTGGGGCCAACGTCCTGACTTTC.

Only one count was recorded for this clone. CDR3 nucleotide sequence: TGTGCCAGCAGCCCTGACAGGGTGGGGGAGCAGTACTTC. Translated, it gives CASSPDRVGEQYF. The rearrangement uses TRBV11-2 and TRBJ2-7, with TRBD1 matching 7 bases. V lost 5 bases to trimming and J lost 7 bases; unmatched junction nucleotides: 8. CDR3 size: 13 residues. CDR1 SGHAT and CDR2 FQNNGV come from the germline V gene.

The chain recombines TRBV6-6 with TRBJ1-5, with TRBD1 identical over 8 bases. This CDR3 has 16 amino acids. With V trimmed by 3 bases and J by 0 bases, 4 bases remained unmatched. Germline CDR1 reads MNHNY; CDR2 reads SVGAGI (reference sequence). CDR3 sequence reads: CASSYGTGYSNQPQHF. CDR3 sequence (DNA): TGTGCCAGCAGTTATGGGACAGGCTATAGCAATCAGCCCCAGCATTTT.

The chain has TRBV10-2 and TRBJ2-5; TRBD2 aligns across 11 bases. Looked up from germline, CDR1 is WSHSY and CDR2 is SAAADI. CDR3 length: 14 amino acids. Trimming took 6 bases from V and 5 from J; bases not matched to a gene: 5. CDR3 sequence: CASSIAGGQETQYF. The CDR3 bases are TGCGCCAGCAGCATAGCGGGAGGGCAGGAGACCCAGTACTTC.

The gene calls are TRBV18 and TRBJ1-1; D is perhaps TRBD1 (5 bases). V was shortened by 2 bases and J by 4 bases, with 17 bases between the two germline ends. CDR3 length equals 16 residues. CDR1 and CDR2 (germline): KGHSH, LQKENI. This chain's CDR3 is CASSPFSGRAGTEAFF. The CDR3 region has the DNA TGTGCCAGCTCACCATTCTCTGGCAGGGCCGGCACTGAAGCTTTCTTT. The full variable domain, completed using reference TRBV18 and TRBJ1-1, is NAGVMQNPRHLVRRRGQEARLRCSPMKGHSHVYWYRQLPEEGLKFMVYLQKENIIDESGMPKERFSAEFPKEGPSILRIQQVVRGDSAAYFCASSPFSGRAGTEAFFGQGTRLTVV.